The 12 T cell receptor beta chains in this list originate from one sample, sequenced in a study of STAT5B mutations in CD4+ large granular lymphocyte leukemia (dated 2022 in TCRdb). The protocol used for the library was the immunoSEQ multiplex PCR assay. The source is immuneACCESS, and TCRdb retained only in-frame sequences with V and J called. Part of the clones is not carried over; for the studies checked, unresolved V genes explain less than half of this, and the remainder is unexplained. Here the sample has 30,000 to 35,000 clones; roughly 88% occur a single time. 0.97% of the sample goes to the ten largest clones. Sequenced input: CD4+ T cells from blood buffy coats. Every receptor here comes from a human donor in good health.

This chain connects TRBV27 to TRBJ2-5, with D possibly matching TRBD2 (6 bases). The ends were cut back, 3 bases at V and 8 bases at J, with 7 bases in the middle. Per the germline V gene, CDR1 is MNHEY and CDR2 is SMNVEV (reference sequence). This CDR3 comprises 11 residues. The CDR3 DNA sequence: TGTGCCAGCAGTTTCGGGGGAACCCAGTACTTC. This translates into CASSFGGTQYF.

V and J are TRBV6-5 and TRBJ1-1, with D perhaps TRBD1 (6 bases). Germline CDR1 is MNHEY and CDR2 is SVGAGI. Trimming stripped 2 bases from V and 4 bases from J, with 8 bases between. This CDR3 has 13 amino acids. DNA of the CDR3: TGTGCCAGCAGTTACGGGGGCGCCACTGAAGCTTTCTTT. Translated: CASSYGGATEAFF.

The chain carries TRBV10-2 and TRBJ2-1; tentatively, D is TRBD2 (5 bases). The CDR3 extends over 15 amino acids. Trimming took off 8 bases at V and 0 bases at J, with 14 bases between the two ends. Germline CDR1 and CDR2: WSHSY and SAAADI. CDR3 in DNA: TGCGCCAGCTCCCGAGGGTCGGGCTCCTACAATGAGCAGTTCTTC. Amino acid sequence: CASSRGSGSYNEQFF.

The chain has TRBV5-4 and TRBJ2-7; D ambiguous. The CDR3 length is 13 residues. Germline values: CDR1 SGHNT, CDR2 YYREEE (reference sequence). The V and J ends lost 2 bases and 5 bases respectively, with 11 bases between them. As DNA, the CDR3 is TGTGCCAGCAGCTTATCGCTGGCCAACGAGCAGTACTTC. This sequence encodes CASSLSLANEQYF.

The chain couples TRBV18 to TRBJ1-1, with D perhaps TRBD1 (6 bases). V was trimmed by 6 bases and J by 13 bases, leaving 30 bases between them. The CDR3 contains 16 residues. Germline CDR1 and CDR2: KGHSH and LQKENI. The CDR3 region has the DNA TGTGCCAGCTCGGAATATGACAGGTCCCCGGGTTTGGAGCTTTTCTTT. Translated, it gives CASSEYDRSPGLELFF.

The V call is TRBV6-5, the J call TRBJ2-7; D possibly corresponds to TRBD2 (6 bases). Germline CDR1 and CDR2: MNHEY and SVGAGI. The CDR3 is made up of 16 amino acids. The V gene lost 0 bases and the J gene lost 6 bases, with 18 bases spanning the gap. CDR3 nucleotide sequence: TGTGCCAGCAGTTACTCGATAGCGGAGGCGTGGGGCGAGCAGTACTTC. It is translated as CASSYSIAEAWGEQYF.

The chain couples TRBV10-3 to TRBJ2-3, with 10 bases identical to TRBD1. Germline trimming cut 5 bases from V and 1 base from J; bases unmatched to any gene: 3. Germline V gene sequence: CDR1 ENHRY, CDR2 SYGVKD. This CDR3 comprises 15 residues. The CDR3 loop is CAISLDRGGTDTQYF. CDR3 sequence (DNA): TGTGCCATCAGTCTGGACAGGGGGGGCACAGATACGCAGTATTTT.

The chain is built from TRBV7-8 and TRBJ1-5, with a weak D call TRBD1 (5 bases). Germline-derived CDR1 and CDR2 are SGHVS and FQNEAQ. V gave up 2 bases and J gave up 0 bases, with 14 bases separating them. The CDR3 is 17 residues long. In DNA form, the CDR3 reads TGTGCCAGCAGCTTAAGGGTCGGCGGACATAGCAATCAGCCCCAGCATTTT. Its translation is CASSLRVGGHSNQPQHF.

The V and J genes are TRBV30 and TRBJ1-5; perhaps TRBD1 as D (6 bases). V was trimmed by 2 bases and J by 3 bases, leaving 8 bases between them. The CDR3 sequence is 13 residues long. Germline CDR1 is GTSNPN and CDR2 is SVGIG (reference sequence). Here the CDR3 DNA reads TGTGCCTGGAGTAACAGGGACAATCAGCCCCAGCATTTT. This translates into CAWSNRDNQPQHF.

The chain has TRBV9 and TRBJ2-1, with D hard to call. The ends were cut back, 0 bases at V and 5 bases at J, with 15 bases in the middle. Germline values: CDR1 SGDLS, CDR2 YYNGEE. This CDR3 spans 16 amino acids. Written as DNA, the CDR3 is TGTGCCAGCAGCGTAGCTCTCAACGCCGGAGACAATGAGCAGTTCTTC. As protein: CASSVALNAGDNEQFF.

V and J are TRBV6-5 and TRBJ1-3; maybe TRBD1 (5 bases). V was shortened by 2 bases and J by 3 bases, with 11 bases between the two germline ends. CDR3 length: 15 residues. Germline V gene data show CDR1 as MNHEY and CDR2 as SVGAGI. This CDR3 is CASSYAVGDGNTIYF. DNA of the CDR3: TGTGCCAGCAGTTACGCGGTGGGGGATGGAAACACCATATATTTT.

The chain joins TRBV5-1 to TRBJ2-7; 10 nucleotides line up with TRBD1. Per the germline V gene, CDR1 is SGHRS and CDR2 is YFSETQ. Trimming removed 6 bases from V and 5 bases from J; junction bases left unmatched: 8. This CDR3 is built from 14 residues. In nucleotides, the CDR3 is TGCGCCAGCACCATGGACAGGGGGTACAACGAGCAGTACTTC. Translation: CASTMDRGYNEQYF. Looking up the rest from reference TRBV5-1 and TRBJ2-7 gives the full variable domain: KAGVTQTPRYLIKTRGQQVTLSCSPISGHRSVSWYQQTPGQGLQFLFEYFSETQRNKGNFPGRFSGRQFSNSRSEMNVSTLELGDSALYLCASTMDRGYNEQYFGPGTRLTVT.